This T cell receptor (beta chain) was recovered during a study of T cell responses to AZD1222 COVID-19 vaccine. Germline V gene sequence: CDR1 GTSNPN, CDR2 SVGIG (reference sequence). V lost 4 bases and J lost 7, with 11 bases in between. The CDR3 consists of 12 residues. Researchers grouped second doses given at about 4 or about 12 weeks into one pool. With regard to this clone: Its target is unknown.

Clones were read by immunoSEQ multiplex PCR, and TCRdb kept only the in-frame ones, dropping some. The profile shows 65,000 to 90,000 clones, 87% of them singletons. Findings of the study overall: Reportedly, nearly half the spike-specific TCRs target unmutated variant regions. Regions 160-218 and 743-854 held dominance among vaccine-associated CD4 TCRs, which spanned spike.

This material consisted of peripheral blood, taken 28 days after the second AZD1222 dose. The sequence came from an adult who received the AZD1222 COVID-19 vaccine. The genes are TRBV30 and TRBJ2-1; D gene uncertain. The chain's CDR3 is CAWTRSWNEQFF. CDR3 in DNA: TGTGCCTGGACGCGTTCGTGGAATGAGCAGTTCTTC.